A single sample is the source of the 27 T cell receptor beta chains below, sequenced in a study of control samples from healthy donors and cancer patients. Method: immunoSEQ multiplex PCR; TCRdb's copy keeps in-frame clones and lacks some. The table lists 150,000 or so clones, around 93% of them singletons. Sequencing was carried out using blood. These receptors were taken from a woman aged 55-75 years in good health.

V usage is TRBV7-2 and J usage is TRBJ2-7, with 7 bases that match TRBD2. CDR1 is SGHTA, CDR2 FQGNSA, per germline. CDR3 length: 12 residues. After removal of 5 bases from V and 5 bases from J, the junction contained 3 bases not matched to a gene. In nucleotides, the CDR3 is TGTGCCAGCAGCCGCCGGGGGGACGAGCAGTACTTC. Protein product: CASSRRGDEQYF.

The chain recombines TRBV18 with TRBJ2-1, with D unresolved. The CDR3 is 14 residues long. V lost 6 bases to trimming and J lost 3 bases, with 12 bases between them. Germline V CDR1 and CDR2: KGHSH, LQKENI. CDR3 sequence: CASSLGQNYNEQFF. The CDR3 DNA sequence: TGTGCCAGCTCGTTAGGTCAGAACTACAATGAGCAGTTCTTC.

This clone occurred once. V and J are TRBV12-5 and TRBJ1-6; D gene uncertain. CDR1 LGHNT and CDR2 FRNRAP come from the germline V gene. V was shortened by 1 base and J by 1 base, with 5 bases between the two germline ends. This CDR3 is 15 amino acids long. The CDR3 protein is CASGLGSSYNSPLHF. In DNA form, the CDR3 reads TGTGCTAGTGGTTTGGGATCATCCTATAATTCACCCCTCCACTTT.

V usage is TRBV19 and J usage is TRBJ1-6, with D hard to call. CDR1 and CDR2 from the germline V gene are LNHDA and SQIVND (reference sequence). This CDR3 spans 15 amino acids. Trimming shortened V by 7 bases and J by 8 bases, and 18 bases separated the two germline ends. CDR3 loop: CASTPGRGGDSPLHF. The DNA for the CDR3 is TGTGCCAGTACACCCGGACGGGGTGGGGATTCACCCCTCCACTTT.

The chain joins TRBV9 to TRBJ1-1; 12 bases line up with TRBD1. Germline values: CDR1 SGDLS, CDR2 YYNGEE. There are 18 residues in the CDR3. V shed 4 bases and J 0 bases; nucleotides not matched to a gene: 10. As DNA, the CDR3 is TGTGCCAGCAGCCCTTCCGGGACAGGGGGCATCATGAACACTGAAGCTTTCTTT. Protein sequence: CASSPSGTGGIMNTEAFF.

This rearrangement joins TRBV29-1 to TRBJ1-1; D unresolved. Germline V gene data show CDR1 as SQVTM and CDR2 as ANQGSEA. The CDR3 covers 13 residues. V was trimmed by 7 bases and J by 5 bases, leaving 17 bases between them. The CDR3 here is CSAKREGGTEAFF. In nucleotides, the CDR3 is TGCAGCGCCAAACGGGAAGGAGGGACTGAAGCTTTCTTT.

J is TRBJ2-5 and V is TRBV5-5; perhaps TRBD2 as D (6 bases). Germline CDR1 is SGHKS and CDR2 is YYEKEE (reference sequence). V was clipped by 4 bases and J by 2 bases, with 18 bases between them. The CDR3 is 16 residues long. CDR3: CASSIRLVGSQETQYF. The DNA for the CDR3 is TGTGCCAGCAGCATCCGACTAGTAGGTTCTCAAGAGACCCAGTACTTC.

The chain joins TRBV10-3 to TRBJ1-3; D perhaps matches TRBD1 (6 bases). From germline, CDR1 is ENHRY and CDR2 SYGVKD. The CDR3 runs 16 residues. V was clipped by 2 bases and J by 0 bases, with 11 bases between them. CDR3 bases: TGTGCCATCAGTGAGCGACAGGTCGACTCTGGAAACACCATATATTTT. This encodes CAISERQVDSGNTIYF.

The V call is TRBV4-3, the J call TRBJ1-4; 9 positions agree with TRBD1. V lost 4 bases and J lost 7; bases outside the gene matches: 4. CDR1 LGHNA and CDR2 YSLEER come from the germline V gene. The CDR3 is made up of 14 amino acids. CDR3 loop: CASSRTGDAEKLFF. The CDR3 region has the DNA TGCGCCAGCAGCCGGACAGGGGATGCTGAAAAACTGTTTTTT.

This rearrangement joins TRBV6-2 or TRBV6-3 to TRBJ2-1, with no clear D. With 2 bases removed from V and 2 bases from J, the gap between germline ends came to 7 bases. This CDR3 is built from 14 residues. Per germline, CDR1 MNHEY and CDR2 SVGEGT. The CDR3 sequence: CASSYLNPYNEQFF. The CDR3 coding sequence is TGTGCCAGCAGTTACCTTAACCCCTACAATGAGCAGTTCTTC.

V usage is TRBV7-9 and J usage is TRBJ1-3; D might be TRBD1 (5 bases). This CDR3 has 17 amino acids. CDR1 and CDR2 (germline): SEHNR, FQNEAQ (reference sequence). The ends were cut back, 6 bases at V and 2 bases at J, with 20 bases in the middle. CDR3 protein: CASRGVGLSPTGNTIYF. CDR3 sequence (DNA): TGTGCCAGCAGGGGGGTTGGGCTCTCTCCAACTGGAAACACCATATATTTT.

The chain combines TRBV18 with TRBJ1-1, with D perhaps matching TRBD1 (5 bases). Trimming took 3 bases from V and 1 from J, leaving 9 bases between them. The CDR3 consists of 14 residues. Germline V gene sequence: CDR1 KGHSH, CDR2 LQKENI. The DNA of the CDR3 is TGTGCCAGCTCACCCCTGGGGGGGAACACTGAAGCTTTCTTT. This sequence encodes CASSPLGGNTEAFF. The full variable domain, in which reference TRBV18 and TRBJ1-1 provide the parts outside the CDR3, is NAGVMQNPRHLVRRRGQEARLRCSPMKGHSHVYWYRQLPEEGLKFMVYLQKENIIDESGMPKERFSAEFPKEGPSILRIQQVVRGDSAAYFCASSPLGGNTEAFFGQGTRLTVV.

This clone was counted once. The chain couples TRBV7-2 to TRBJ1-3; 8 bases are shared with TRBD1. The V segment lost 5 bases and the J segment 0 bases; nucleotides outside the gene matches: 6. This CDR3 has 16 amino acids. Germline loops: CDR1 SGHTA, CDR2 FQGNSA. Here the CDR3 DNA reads TGTGCCAGCAGCGCACAGGGGGGGTCCTCTGGAAACACCATATATTTT. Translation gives CASSAQGGSSGNTIYF.

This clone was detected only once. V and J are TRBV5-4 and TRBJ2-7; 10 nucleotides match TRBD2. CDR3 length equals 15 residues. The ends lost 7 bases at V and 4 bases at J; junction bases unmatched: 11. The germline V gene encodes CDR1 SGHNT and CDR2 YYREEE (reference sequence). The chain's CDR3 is CASGQRGGQVYEQYF. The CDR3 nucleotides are TGTGCCAGCGGACAGCGGGGGGGCCAGGTTTACGAGCAGTACTTC.

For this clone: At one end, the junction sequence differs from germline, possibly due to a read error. The DNA for the CDR3 is TGTGCCAGCAGCTTAGAGTCCAGGGTGTCCTTC. Its translation is CASSLESRVSF. The J gene is TRBJ1-2, the V gene TRBV7-9; D possibly corresponds to TRBD1 (5 bases). The V gene's germline CDR1 is SEHNR and CDR2 FQNEAQ (reference sequence). The CDR3 length is 11 residues.

The CDR3 sequence: CASKAGGSNQPQHF. The CDR3, as DNA: TGTGCCAGCAAGGCCGGGGGAAGCAATCAGCCCCAGCATTTT. The chain recombines TRBV2 with TRBJ1-5, with D possibly being TRBD1 (5 bases). CDR1 SNHLY and CDR2 FYNNEI come from the germline V gene. Trimming stripped 7 bases from V and 1 base from J, with 11 bases between. The CDR3 runs 14 residues.

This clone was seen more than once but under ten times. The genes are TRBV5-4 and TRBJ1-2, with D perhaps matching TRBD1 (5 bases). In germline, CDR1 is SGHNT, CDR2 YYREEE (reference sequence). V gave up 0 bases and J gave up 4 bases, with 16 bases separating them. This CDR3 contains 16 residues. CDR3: CASSLGAGGYGYGYTF. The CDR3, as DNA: TGTGCCAGCAGCTTGGGGGCGGGGGGTTATGGCTATGGCTACACCTTC. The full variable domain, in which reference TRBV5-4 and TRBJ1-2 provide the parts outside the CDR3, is ETGVTQSPTHLIKTRGQQVTLRCSSQSGHNTVSWYQQALGQGPQFIFQYYREEENGRGNFPPRFSGLQFPNYSSELNVNALELDDSALYLCASSLGAGGYGYGYTFGSGTRLTVV.

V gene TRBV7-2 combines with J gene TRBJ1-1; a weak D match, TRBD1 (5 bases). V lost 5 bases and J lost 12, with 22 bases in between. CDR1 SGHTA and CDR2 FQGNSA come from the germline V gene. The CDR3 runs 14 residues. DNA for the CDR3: TGTGCCAGCAGCCCAGCAGGGACCTTGACACTTCCTTTCTTT. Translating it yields CASSPAGTLTLPFF.

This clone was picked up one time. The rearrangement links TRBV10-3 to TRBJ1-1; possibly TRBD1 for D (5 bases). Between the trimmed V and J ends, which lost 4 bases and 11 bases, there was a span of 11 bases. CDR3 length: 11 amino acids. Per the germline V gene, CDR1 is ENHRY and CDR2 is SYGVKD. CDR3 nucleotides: TGTGCCATCAGTGTCCGGGGGGTCGCTTTCTTT. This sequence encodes CAISVRGVAFF.

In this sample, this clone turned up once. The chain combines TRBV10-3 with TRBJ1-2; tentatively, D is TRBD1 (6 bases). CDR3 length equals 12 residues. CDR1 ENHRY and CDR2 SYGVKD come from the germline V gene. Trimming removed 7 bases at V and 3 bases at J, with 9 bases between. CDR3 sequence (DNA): TGTGCCATCAACAGGGAAGACTATGGCTACACCTTC. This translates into CAINREDYGYTF.

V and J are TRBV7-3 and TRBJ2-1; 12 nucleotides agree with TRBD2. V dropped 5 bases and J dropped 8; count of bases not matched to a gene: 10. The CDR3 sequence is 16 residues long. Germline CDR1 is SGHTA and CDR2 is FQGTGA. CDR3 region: CASSPLPSGGAYEQFF. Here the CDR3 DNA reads TGTGCCAGCAGCCCGCTACCTAGCGGGGGGGCCTATGAGCAGTTCTTC.

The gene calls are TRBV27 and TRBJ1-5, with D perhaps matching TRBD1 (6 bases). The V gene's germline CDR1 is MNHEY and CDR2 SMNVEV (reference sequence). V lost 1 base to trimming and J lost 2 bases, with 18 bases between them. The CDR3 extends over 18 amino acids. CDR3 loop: CASSLYFIPGAGNQPQHF. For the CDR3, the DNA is TGTGCCAGCAGTTTATACTTCATTCCGGGGGCCGGCAATCAGCCCCAGCATTTT.

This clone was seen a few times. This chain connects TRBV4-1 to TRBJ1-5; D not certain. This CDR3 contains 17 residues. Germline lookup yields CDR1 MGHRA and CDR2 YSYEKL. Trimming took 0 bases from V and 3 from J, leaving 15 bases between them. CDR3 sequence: CASSQEVPRSDNQPQHF. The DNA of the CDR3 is TGCGCCAGCAGCCAAGAGGTTCCCAGGTCTGACAATCAGCCCCAGCATTTT.

The CDR3 region is CASSYSMGRAAQYF. CDR3 DNA sequence: TGTGCCAGCAGTTACTCGATGGGTCGGGCCGCCCAGTACTTC. This chain connects TRBV6-5 to TRBJ2-5, with D uncertain. The V and J ends lost 0 bases and 9 bases respectively, with 14 bases between them. CDR3 length: 14 amino acids. Germline loops: CDR1 MNHEY, CDR2 SVGAGI.

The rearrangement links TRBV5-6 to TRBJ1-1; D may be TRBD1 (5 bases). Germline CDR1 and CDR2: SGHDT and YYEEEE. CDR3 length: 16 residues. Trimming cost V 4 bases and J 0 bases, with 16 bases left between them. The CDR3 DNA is TGTGCCAGCAGCATAATGCTGCAGGGAATGAACACTGAAGCTTTCTTT. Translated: CASSIMLQGMNTEAFF.

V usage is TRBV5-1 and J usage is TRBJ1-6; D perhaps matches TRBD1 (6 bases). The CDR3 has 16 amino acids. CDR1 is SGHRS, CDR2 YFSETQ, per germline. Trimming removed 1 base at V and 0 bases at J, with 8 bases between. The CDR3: CASSLSGASYNSPLHF. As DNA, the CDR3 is TGCGCCAGCAGCTTGTCGGGGGCCTCCTATAATTCACCCCTCCACTTT.

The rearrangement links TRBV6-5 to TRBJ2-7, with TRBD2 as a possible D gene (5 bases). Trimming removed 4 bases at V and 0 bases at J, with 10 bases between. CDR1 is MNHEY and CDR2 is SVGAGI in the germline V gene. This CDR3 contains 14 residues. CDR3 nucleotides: TGTGCCAGCAGTTCGGACTCCAGCTCCTACGAGCAGTACTTC. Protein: CASSSDSSSYEQYF.